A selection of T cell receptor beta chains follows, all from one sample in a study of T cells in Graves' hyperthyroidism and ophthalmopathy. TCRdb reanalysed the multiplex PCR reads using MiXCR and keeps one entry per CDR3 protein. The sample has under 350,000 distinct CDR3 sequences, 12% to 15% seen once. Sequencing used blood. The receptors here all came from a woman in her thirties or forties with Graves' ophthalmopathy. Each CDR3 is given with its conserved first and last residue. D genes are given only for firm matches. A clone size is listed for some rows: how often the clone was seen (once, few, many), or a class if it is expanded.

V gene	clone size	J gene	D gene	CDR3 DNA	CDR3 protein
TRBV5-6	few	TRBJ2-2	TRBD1	TGTGCCAGCAGCCCTCCGGGACAGACGAACACCGGGGAGCTGTTTTTT	CASSPPGQTNTGELFF
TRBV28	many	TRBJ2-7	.	TGTGCCAGCAGTTCGTCCCCATCTTCCTACGAGCAGTACTTC	CASSSSPSSYEQYF
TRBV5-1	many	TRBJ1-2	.	TGCGCCAGCAGCTTAGGCGGGGTCGGCGGCTACACCTTC	CASSLGGVGGYTF
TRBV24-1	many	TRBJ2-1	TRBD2	TGTGCCACCAGTGAGCTTAGCGGGAGGGGGTACAATGAGCAGTTCTTC	CATSELSGRGYNEQFF
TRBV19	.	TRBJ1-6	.	TGTGCCAGTAGTTTCGGTCTTTTCGAGTCACCCCTCCACTTT	CASSFGLFESPLHF
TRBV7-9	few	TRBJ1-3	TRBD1	TGTGCCAGCAGCTTAGCGGCGGACAGGGGTGCTGGAAACACCATATATTTT	CASSLAADRGAGNTIYF
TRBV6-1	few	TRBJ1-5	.	TGTGCCAGCAGACGAGGGGGGGAGAGGGCCTATAGCAATCAGCCCCAGCATTTT	CASRRGGERAYSNQPQHF
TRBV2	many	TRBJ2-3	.	TGTGCCAGCAATGAGAGGGTCGGCGGAGATACGCAGTATTTT	CASNERVGGDTQYF
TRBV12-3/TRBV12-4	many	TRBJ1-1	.	TGTGCCAGCAGTTTTGGCCTTTGGCAGCCTGAAGCTTTCTTT	CASSFGLWQPEAFF
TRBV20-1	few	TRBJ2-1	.	TGCAGTGCTAGAGATGTGGGCGGAAGCTCCTACAATGAGCAGTTCTTC	CSARDVGGSSYNEQFF
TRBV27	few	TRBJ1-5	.	TGTGCCAGCAGTCCGACAGTGTCCCATCAGCCCCAGCATTTT	CASSPTVSHQPQHF
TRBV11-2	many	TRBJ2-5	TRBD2	TGTGCCAGCAGCCAGGGGACTAGCCCCCAAGAGACCCAGTACTTC	CASSQGTSPQETQYF
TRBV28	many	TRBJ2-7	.	TGTGCCAGCACTCCAGGCAACTCCTACGAGCAGTACTTC	CASTPGNSYEQYF
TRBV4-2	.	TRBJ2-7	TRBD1	TGTGCCAGCAGCCACGGGACAGGGCAGGACGAGCAGTACTTC	CASSHGTGQDEQYF
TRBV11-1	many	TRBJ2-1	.	TGTGCCAGCAGCCCCCGGGCCCAGGCGGTCCATGAGCAGTTCTTC	CASSPRAQAVHEQFF
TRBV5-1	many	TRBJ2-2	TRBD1	TGCGCCAGCAGGGGGACAGGAAAGACCGGGGAGCTGTTTTTT	CASRGTGKTGELFF
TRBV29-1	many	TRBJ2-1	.	TGCAGCGTTGAAGGGCGGGACGTGCAGTTCTTC	CSVEGRDVQFF
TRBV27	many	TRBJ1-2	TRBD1	TGTGCCAGCAGCCACGGACAGGAAATTAACTATGGCTACACCTTC	CASSHGQEINYGYTF
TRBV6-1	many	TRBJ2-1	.	.	CASSEALLSWQFF
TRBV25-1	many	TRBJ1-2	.	TGTGCCAGCAGTGGGTTAACAGGGTATGGCTACACCTTC	CASSGLTGYGYTF
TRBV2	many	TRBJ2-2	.	TGTGCCAGCAGATACGGGGAGCTGTTTTTT	CASRYGELFF
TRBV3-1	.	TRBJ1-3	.	TGTGCCAGCAGCCAAGATGGCACGAAGAGCTCTGGAAACACCATATATTTT	CASSQDGTKSSGNTIYF
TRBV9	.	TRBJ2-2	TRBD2	TGTGCCAGCAGCGAGACTAGCGGGAGGGTCTTCTCGATGAGGAGGGAGCTGTTTTTT	CASSETSGRVFSMRRELFF
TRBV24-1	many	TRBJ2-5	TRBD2	TGTGCCACCAGTGATTTACGGTCGGGGGGAGAGACCCAGTACTTC	CATSDLRSGGETQYF
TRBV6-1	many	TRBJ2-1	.	TGTGCCAGCAGTCCCCTACCGGGGTCCTACAATGAGCAGTTCTTC	CASSPLPGSYNEQFF
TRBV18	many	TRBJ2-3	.	TGTGCCAGCTCACCGGACAGACCCACAGATACGCAGTATTTT	CASSPDRPTDTQYF
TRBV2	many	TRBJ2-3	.	TGTGCCAGCAGGGAAACAGGGATTCCCACAGATACGCAGTATTTT	CASRETGIPTDTQYF
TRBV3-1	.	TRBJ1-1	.	TGTGCCAACAGCCAGAGGTGGGGCCCCACTGAAGCTTTCTTT	CANSQRWGPTEAFF
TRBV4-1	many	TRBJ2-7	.	TGCGCCAGCAGCCAAGCGGGCCTAAAGCACGAGCAGTACTTC	CASSQAGLKHEQYF
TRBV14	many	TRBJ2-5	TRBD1	TGTGCCAGCAGCTCGACCGGGACAGGGGTTAGGGGGACCCAGTACTTC	CASSSTGTGVRGTQYF
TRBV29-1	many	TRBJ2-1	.	TGCAGCGTTGAAGAACTGGGAGATGAGCAGTTCTTC	CSVEELGDEQFF
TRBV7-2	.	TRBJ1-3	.	TGTGCCAGCAGCCCCGACACATATGGAAACACCATATATTTT	CASSPDTYGNTIYF
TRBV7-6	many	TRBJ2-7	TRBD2	TGTGCCAGCAGCTTAGTAGAGGTTGCGGGAGGCTACGAGCAGTACTTC	CASSLVEVAGGYEQYF
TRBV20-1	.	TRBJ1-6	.	TGCAGTGCGAAAACAGGGAGCTCCTATAATTCACCCCTCCACTTT	CSAKTGSSYNSPLHF
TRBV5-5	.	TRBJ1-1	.	TGTGCCAGCAGCTTTCCCCAAGGTGGCCGGCCGAACACTGAAGCTTTCTTT	CASSFPQGGRPNTEAFF
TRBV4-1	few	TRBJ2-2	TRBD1	TGCGCCAGCAGCCAAGACAGGGGGCAGGTCACCGGGGAGCTGTTTTTT	CASSQDRGQVTGELFF
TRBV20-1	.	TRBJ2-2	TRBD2	TGCAGTGCTAGAGCCTCGGGGGGAGAGATAGGCACCGGGGAGCTGTTTTTT	CSARASGGEIGTGELFF
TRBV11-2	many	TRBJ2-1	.	TGTGCCAGCAGCTCCCAGGCGAGGGGGCAGTTCTTC	CASSSQARGQFF
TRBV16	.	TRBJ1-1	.	TGTGCCAGCAGCCGGACCGGGACTATCTTTAAAGCTTTCTTT	CASSRTGTIFKAFF
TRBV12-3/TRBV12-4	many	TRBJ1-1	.	TGTGCCAGCGGCTTCCGGGGTTACGAAGCTTTCTTT	CASGFRGYEAFF
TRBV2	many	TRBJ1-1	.	TGTGCCAGCCACAGGACGGAGAACACTGAAGCTTTCTTT	CASHRTENTEAFF
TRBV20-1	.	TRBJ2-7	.	TGCAGTGTACCGGACAGCTACGAGCAGTACTTC	CSVPDSYEQYF
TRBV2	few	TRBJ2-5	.	TGTGCCAGCAGAGGAAACCAAGAGACCCAGTACTTC	CASRGNQETQYF
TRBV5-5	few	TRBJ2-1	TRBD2	TGTGCCAGCAGCTTAACCCACCAAACTAGCGTGAGTGAGCAGTTCTTC	CASSLTHQTSVSEQFF
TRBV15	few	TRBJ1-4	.	TGTGCCACCAGCAGGGTCGGACAAACTAATGAAAAACTGTTTTTT	CATSRVGQTNEKLFF
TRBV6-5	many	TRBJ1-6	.	TGTGCCAGCAGTTTTGAGAGGGGCGGATTTTCACCCCTCCACTTT	CASSFERGGFSPLHF
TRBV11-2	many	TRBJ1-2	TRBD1	TGTGCCAGCAGCTTAGGAGTGGGAGGGGGCTTAAGTCACTATGGCTACACCTTC	CASSLGVGGGLSHYGYTF
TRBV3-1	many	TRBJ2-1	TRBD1	TGTGCCAGCAGCCCCCAGGACAGGCCCTACAATGAGCAGTTCTTC	CASSPQDRPYNEQFF